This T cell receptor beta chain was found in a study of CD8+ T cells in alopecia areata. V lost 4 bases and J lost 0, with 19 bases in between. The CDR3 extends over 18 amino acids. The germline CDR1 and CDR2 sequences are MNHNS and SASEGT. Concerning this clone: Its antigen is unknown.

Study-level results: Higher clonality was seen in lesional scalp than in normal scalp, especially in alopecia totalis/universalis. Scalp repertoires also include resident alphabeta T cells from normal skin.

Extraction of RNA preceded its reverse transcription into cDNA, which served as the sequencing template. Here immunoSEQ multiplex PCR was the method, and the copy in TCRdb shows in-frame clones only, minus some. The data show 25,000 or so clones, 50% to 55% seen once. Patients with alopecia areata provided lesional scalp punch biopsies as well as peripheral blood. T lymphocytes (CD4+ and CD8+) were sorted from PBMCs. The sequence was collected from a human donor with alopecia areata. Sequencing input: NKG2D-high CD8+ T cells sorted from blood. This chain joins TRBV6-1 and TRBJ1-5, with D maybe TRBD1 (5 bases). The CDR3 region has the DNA TGTGCCAGCAGTGCCACGAGCGACAGTTTTTATAGCAATCAGCCCCAGCATTTT. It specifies CASSATSDSFYSNQPQHF.